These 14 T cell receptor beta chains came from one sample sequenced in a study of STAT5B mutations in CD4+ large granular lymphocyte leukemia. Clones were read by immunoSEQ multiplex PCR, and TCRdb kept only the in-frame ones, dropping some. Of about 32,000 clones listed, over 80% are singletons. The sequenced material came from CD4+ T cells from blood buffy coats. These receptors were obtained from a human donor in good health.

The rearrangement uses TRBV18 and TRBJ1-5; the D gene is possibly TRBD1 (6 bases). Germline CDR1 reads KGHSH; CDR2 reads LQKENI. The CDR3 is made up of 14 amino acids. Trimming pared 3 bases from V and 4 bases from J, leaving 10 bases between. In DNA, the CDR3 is TGTGCCAGCTCACCGGGACAAAAAAATCAGCCCCAGCATTTT. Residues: CASSPGQKNQPQHF. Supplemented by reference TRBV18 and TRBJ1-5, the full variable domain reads NAGVMQNPRHLVRRRGQEARLRCSPMKGHSHVYWYRQLPEEGLKFMVYLQKENIIDESGMPKERFSAEFPKEGPSILRIQQVVRGDSAAYFCASSPGQKNQPQHFGDGTRLSIL.

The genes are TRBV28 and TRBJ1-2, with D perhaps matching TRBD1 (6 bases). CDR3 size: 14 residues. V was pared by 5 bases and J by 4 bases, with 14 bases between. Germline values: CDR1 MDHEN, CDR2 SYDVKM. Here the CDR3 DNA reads TGTGCCAGCAGTCTGGCAGGGGTAAGCTATGGCTACACCTTC. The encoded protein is CASSLAGVSYGYTF.

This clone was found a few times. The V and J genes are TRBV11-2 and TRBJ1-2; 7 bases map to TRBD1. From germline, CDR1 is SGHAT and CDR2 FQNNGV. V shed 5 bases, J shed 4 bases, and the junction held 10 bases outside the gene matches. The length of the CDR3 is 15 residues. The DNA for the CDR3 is TGTGCCAGCAGCACGCGACAGGGTCTTTCCTATGGCTACACCTTC. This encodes CASSTRQGLSYGYTF.

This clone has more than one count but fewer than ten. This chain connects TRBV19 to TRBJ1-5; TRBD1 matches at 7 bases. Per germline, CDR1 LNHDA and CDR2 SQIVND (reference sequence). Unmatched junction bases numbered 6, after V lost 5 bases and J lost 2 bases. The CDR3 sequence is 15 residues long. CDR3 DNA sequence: TGTGCCAGTAGTGAGACAGGGATGGGCAATCAGCCCCAGCATTTT. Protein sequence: CASSETGMGNQPQHF.

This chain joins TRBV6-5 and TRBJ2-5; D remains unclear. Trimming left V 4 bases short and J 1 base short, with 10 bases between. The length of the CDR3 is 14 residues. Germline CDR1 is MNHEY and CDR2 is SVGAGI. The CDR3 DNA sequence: TGTGCCAGCAGTTCATCCACCACCCAAGAGACCCAGTACTTC. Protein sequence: CASSSSTTQETQYF.

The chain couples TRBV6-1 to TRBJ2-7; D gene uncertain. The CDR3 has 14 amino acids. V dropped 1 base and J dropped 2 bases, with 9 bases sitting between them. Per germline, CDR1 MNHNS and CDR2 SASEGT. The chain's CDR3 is CASSEVAPTYEQYF. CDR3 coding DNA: TGTGCCAGCAGTGAAGTGGCGCCTACCTACGAGCAGTACTTC.

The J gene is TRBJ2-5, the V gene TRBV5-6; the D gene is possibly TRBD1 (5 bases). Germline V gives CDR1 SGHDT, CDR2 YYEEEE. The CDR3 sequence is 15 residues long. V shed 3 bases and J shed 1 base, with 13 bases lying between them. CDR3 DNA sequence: TGTGCCAGCAGCTGGAAGTGGGGCGGCCAAGAGACCCAGTACTTC. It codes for CASSWKWGGQETQYF. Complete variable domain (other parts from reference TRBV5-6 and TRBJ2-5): DAGVTQSPTHLIKTRGQQVTLRCSPKSGHDTVSWYQQALGQGPQFIFQYYEEEERQRGNFPDRFSGHQFPNYSSELNVNALLLGDSALYLCASSWKWGGQETQYFGPGTRLLVL.

The CDR3 nucleotides read TGTGCCTGGAGTGGGTGGGAAGGAAACACCATATATTTT. Its protein product is CAWSGWEGNTIYF. The chain couples TRBV30 to TRBJ1-3; no clear D gene. Trimming shortened V by 1 base and J by 4 bases, and 8 bases separated the two germline ends. Germline CDR1 is GTSNPN and CDR2 is SVGIG (reference sequence). The CDR3 contains 13 residues. The full variable domain, in which reference TRBV30 and TRBJ1-3 provide the parts outside the CDR3, is SQTIHQWPATLVQPVGSPLSLECTVEGTSNPNLYWYRQAAGRGLQLLFYSVGIGQISSEVPQNLSASRPQDRQFILSSKKLLLSDSGFYLCAWSGWEGNTIYFGEGSWLTVV.

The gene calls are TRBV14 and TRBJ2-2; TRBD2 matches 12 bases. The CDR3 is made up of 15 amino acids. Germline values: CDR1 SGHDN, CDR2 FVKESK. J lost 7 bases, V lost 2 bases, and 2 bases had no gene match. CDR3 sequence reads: CASSQRLAGVGELFF. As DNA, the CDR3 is TGTGCCAGCAGCCAACGACTAGCGGGAGTCGGGGAGCTGTTTTTT.

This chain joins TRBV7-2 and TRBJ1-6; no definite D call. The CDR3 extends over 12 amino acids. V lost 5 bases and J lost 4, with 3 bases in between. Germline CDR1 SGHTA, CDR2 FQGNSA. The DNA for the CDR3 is TGTGCCAGCAGCCCGTATAATTCACCCCTCCACTTT. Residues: CASSPYNSPLHF.

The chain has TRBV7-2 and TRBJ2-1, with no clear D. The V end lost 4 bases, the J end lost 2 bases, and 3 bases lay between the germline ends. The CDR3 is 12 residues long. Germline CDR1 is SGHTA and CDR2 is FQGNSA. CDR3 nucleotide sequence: TGTGCCAGCAGCTCACCCTACAATGAGCAGTTCTTC. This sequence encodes CASSSPYNEQFF.

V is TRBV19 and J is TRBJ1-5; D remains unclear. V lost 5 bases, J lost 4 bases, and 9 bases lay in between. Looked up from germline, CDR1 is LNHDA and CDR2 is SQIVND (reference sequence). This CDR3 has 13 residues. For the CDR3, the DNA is TGTGCCAGTAGTCTCCAACTAAATCAGCCCCAGCATTTT. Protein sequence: CASSLQLNQPQHF. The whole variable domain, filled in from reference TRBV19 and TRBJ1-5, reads DGGITQSPKYLFRKEGQNVTLSCEQNLNHDAMYWYRQDPGQGLRLIYYSQIVNDFQKGDIAEGYSVSREKKESFPLTVTSAQKNPTAFYLCASSLQLNQPQHFGDGTRLSIL.

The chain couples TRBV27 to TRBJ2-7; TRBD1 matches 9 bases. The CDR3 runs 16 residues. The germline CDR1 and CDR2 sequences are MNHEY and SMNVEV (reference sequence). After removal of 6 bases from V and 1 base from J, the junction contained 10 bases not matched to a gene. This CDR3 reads CASRDSGTGSSYEQYF. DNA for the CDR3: TGTGCCAGCAGAGATTCCGGGACAGGGAGTTCCTACGAGCAGTACTTC.

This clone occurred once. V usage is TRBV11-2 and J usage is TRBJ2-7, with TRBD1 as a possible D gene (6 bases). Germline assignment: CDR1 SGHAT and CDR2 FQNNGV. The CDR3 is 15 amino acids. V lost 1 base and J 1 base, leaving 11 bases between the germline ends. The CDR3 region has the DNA TGTGCCAGCAGCTTAGTGACAGGTGTTTCCTACGAGCAGTACTTC. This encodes CASSLVTGVSYEQYF.